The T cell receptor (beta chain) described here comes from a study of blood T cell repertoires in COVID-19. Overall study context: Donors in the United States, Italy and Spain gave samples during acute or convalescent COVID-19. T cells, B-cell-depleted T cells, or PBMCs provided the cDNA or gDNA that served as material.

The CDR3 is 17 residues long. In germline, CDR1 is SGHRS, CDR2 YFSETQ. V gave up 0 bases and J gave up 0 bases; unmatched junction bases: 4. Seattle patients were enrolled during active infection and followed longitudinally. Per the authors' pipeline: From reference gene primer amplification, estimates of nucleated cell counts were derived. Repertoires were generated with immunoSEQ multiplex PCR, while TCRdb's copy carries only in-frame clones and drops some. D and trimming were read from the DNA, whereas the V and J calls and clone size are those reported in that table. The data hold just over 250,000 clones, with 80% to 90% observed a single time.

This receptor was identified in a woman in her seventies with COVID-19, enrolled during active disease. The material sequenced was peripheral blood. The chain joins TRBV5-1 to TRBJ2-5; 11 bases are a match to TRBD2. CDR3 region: CASSLGQTSGNQETQYF. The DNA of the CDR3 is TGCGCCAGCAGCTTGGGACAGACTAGCGGGAACCAAGAGACCCAGTACTTC.